This T cell receptor (beta chain) originates from a study of T cell changes during pregnancy in multiple sclerosis. Sequencing was performed with immunoSEQ multiplex PCR; in TCRdb, only in-frame clones are kept and a portion is missing. The sample carries approximately 30,000 clones, 90% to 95% recorded once. The source of this sequence is a female donor in good health, enrolled as a control in a pregnancy study. Material: CD8+ T cells from peripheral blood mononuclear cells, obtained in the second trimester of pregnancy.

The CDR3 here is CASSYETGVYNEQFF. The CDR3 coding sequence is TGTGCCAGCAGTTACGAGACAGGGGTCTACAATGAGCAGTTCTTC. The chain recombines TRBV6-6 with TRBJ2-1; 8 positions match TRBD1. CDR1 is MNHNY, CDR2 SVGAGI, per germline (reference sequence). V shed 2 bases and J 3 bases; nucleotides not matched to a gene: 3. The CDR3 consists of 15 residues.